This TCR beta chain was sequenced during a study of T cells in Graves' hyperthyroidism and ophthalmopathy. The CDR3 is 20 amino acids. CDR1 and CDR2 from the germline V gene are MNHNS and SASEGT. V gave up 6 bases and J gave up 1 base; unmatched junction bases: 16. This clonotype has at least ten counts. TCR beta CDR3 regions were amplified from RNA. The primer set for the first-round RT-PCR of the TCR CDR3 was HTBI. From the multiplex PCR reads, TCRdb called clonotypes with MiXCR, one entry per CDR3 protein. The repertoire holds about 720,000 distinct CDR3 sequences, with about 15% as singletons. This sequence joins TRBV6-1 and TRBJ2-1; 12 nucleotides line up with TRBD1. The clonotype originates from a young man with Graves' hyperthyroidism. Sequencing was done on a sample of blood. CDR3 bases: TGTGCCAGCAGCCCCCAGGGTGGGGACAGGGGGCGTAATTCCTACAATGAGCAGTTCTTC. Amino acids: CASSPQGGDRGRNSYNEQFF.